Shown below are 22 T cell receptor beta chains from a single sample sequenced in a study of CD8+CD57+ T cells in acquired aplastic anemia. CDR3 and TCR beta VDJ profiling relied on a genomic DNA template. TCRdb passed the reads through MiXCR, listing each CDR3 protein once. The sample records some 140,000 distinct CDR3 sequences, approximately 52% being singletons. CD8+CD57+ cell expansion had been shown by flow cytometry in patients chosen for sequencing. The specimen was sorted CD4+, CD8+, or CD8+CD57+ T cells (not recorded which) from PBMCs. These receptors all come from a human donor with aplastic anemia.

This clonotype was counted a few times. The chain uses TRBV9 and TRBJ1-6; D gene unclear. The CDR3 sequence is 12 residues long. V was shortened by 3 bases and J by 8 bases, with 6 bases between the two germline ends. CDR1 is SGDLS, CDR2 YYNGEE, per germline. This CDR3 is CASSGRDSPLHF. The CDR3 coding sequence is TGTGCCAGCAGCGGAAGGGATTCACCCCTCCACTTT.

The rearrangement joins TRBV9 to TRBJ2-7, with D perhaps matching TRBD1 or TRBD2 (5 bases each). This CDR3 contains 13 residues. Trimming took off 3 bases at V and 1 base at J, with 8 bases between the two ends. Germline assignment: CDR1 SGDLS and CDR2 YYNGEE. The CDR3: CASSAGPSYEQYF. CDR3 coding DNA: TGTGCCAGCAGCGCGGGACCATCCTACGAGCAGTACTTC.

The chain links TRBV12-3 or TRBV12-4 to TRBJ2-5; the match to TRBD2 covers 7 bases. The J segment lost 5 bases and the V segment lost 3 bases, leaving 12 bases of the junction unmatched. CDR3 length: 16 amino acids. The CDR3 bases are TGTGCCAGCAGTTTGGGAGGACGGACTAGGGCGGAGACCCAGTACTTC. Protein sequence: CASSLGGRTRAETQYF.

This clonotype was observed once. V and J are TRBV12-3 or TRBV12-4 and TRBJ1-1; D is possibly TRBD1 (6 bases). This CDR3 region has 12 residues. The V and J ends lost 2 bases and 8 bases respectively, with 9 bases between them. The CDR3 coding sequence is TGTGCCAGCAGTTTATCAGGGGCGGAAGCTTTCTTT. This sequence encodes CASSLSGAEAFF.

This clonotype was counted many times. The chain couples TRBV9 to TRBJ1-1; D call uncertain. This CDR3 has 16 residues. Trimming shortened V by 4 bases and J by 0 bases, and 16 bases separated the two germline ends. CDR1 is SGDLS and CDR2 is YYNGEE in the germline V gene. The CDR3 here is CASSPKAQVLNTEAFF. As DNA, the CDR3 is TGTGCCAGCAGCCCCAAAGCACAAGTCTTGAACACTGAAGCTTTCTTT. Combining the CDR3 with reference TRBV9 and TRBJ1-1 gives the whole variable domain DSGVTQTPKHLITATGQRVTLRCSPRSGDLSVYWYQQSLDQGLQFLIQYYNGEERAKGNILERFSAQQFPDLHSELNLSSLELGDSALYFCASSPKAQVLNTEAFFGQGTRLTVV.

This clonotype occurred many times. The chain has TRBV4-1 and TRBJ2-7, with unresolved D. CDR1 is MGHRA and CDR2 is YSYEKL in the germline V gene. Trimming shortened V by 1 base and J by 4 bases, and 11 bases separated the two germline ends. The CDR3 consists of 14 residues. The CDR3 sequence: CASSQGPGVYEQYF. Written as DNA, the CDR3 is TGCGCCAGCAGCCAAGGACCTGGGGTTTACGAGCAGTACTTC.

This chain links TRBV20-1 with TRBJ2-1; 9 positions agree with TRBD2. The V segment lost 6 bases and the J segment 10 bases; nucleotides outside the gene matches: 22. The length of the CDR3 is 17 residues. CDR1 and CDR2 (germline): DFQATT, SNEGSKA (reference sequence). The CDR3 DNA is TGCAGTGCCGGGGGTAGGGATAGTGCTAGCGGGAAGGGGGAGCAGTTCTTC. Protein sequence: CSAGGRDSASGKGEQFF.

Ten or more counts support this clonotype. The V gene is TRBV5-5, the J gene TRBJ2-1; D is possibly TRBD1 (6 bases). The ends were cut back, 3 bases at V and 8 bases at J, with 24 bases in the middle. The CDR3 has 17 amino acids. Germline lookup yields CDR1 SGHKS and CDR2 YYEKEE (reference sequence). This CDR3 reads CASSSYLVGHEGDEQFF. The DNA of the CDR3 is TGTGCCAGCAGCTCCTATCTCGTAGGACACGAGGGGGATGAGCAGTTCTTC.

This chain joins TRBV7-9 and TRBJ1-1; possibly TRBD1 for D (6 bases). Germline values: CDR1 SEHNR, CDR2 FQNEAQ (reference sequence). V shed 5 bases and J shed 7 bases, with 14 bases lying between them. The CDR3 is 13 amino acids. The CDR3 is CASSVLGAGEAFF. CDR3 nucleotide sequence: TGTGCCAGCAGCGTCTTGGGGGCCGGTGAAGCTTTCTTT.

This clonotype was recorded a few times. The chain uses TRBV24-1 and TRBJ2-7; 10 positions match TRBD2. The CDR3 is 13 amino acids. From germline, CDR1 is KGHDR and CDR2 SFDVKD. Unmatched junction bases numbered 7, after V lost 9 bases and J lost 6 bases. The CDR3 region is CATSLAGGVEQYF. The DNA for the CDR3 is TGTGCCACCTCCTTAGCGGGAGGCGTCGAGCAGTACTTC.

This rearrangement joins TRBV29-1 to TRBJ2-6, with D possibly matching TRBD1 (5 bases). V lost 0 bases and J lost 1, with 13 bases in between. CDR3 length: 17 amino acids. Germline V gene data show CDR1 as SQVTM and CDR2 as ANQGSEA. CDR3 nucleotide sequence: TGCAGCGTTGAAGATTCTGTCAGGGTGTCTGGGGCCAACGTCCTGACTTTC. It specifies CSVEDSVRVSGANVLTF.

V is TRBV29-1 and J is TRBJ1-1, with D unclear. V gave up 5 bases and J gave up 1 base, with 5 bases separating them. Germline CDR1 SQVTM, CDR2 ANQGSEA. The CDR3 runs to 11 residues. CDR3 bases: TGCAGCGTTAGTCAGAACACTGAAGCTTTCTTT. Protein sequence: CSVSQNTEAFF.

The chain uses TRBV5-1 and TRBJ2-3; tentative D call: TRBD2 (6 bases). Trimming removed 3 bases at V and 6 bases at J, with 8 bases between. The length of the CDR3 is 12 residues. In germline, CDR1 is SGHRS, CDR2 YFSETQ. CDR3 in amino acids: CASSWRGDTQYF. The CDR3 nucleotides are TGCGCCAGCAGCTGGAGGGGTGATACGCAGTATTTT.

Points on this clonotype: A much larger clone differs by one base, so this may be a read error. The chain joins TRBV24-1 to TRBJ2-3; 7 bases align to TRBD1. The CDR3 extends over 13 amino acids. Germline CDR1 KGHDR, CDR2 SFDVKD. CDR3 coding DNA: TGTGCCACCAGACCCACAGGGGCAGATGCGCAGTATTTT. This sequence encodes CATRPTGADAQYF.

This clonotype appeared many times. The CDR3 reads CASSPPRTGDNTEAFF. Written as DNA, the CDR3 is TGTGCCAGCAGCCCCCCAAGGACAGGGGACAACACTGAAGCTTTCTTT. This sequence joins TRBV11-1 and TRBJ1-1; 9 bases map to TRBD1. The germline V gene has CDR1 SGHAT and CDR2 FQDESV (reference sequence). V shed 5 bases, J shed 2 bases, and the junction held 9 bases outside the gene matches. The CDR3 is made up of 16 amino acids.

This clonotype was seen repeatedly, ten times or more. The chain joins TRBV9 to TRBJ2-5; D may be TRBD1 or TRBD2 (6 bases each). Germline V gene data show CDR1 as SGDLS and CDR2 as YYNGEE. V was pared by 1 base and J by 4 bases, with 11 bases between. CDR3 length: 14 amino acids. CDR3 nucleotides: TGTGCCAGCAGCGTATGGGGGGCCGGAGAGACCCAGTACTTC. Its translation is CASSVWGAGETQYF.

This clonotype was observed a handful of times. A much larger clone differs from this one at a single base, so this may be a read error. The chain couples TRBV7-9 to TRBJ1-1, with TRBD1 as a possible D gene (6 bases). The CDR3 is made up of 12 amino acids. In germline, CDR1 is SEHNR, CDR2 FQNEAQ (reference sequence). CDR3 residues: CVSTTGYAEAFF. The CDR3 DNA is TGTGTCAGCACCACAGGGTATGCTGAAGCTTTCTTT.

The CDR3 here is CSARPGQAADTQYF. The CDR3 nucleotides read TGCAGTGCCCGACCCGGCCAGGCGGCAGATACGCAGTATTTT. The rearrangement uses TRBV20-1 and TRBJ2-3; D not resolved. The V gene's germline CDR1 is DFQATT and CDR2 SNEGSKA (reference sequence). Trimming shortened V by 6 bases and J by 4 bases, and 17 bases separated the two germline ends. The CDR3 totals 14 residues.

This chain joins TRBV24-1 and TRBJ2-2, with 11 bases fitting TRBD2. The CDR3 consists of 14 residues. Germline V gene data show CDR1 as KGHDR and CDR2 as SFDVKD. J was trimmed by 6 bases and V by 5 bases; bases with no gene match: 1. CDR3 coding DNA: TGTGCCACCAGTGGGGGACTAGCGGCCGGGGAGCTGTTTTTT. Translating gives CATSGGLAAGELFF.

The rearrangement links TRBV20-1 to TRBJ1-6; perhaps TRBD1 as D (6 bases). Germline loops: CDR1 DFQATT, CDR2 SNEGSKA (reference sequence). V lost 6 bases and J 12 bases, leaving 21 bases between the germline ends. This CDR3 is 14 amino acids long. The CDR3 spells CSARTASLDGPLHF. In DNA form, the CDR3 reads TGCAGTGCAAGGACAGCTAGCCTCGACGGACCCCTCCACTTT.

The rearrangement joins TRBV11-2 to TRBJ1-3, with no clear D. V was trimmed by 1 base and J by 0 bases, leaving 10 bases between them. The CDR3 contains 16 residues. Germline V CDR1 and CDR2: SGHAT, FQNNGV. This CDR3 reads CASSLGVGNSGNTIYF. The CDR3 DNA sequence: TGTGCCAGCAGCTTAGGGGTGGGAAACTCTGGAAACACCATATATTTT.

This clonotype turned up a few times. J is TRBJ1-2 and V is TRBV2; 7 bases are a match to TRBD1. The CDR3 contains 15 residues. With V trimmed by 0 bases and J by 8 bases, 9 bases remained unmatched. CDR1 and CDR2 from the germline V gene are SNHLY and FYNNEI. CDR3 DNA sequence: TGTGCCAGCAGTGAAGCGAGAGACAGGGAAGGCGGCTACACCTTC. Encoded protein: CASSEARDREGGYTF.